The 21 T cell receptor beta chains below come from one sample, sequenced in a study of blood T cell repertoires in COVID-19. Here immunoSEQ multiplex PCR was the method, and the copy in TCRdb shows in-frame clones only, minus some. The sample includes 50,000 to 70,000 clones, approximately 92% of them seen just once. Source material: peripheral blood. The receptors here all came from a man aged 55 to 70 with acute or convalescent COVID-19.

The chain is built from TRBV7-3 and TRBJ1-1, with 9 bases lining up with TRBD1. This CDR3 region has 14 residues. Germline trimming cut 6 bases from V and 6 bases from J; bases unmatched to any gene: 8. Germline V lookup: CDR1 SGHTA, CDR2 FQGTGA. The DNA of the CDR3 is TGTGCCAGCAGTCCCGACAGGGGGGTCGCTGAAGCTTTCTTT. Translating gives CASSPDRGVAEAFF.

The chain combines TRBV7-8 with TRBJ1-5; D is perhaps TRBD1 (5 bases). Trimming left V 2 bases short and J 2 bases short, with 7 bases between. The CDR3 has 14 residues. The germline V gene encodes CDR1 SGHVS and CDR2 FQNEAQ. The DNA for the CDR3 is TGTGCCAGCAGCTTATCACAGGGCAATCAGCCCCAGCATTTT. Residues: CASSLSQGNQPQHF.

V is TRBV27 and J is TRBJ1-1; no clear D gene. This CDR3 has 11 amino acids. Per germline, CDR1 MNHEY and CDR2 SMNVEV (reference sequence). Deletions cut 5 bases from V and 1 base from J, with 2 bases between. In nucleotides, the CDR3 is TGTGCCAGCAGTCAGAACACTGAAGCTTTCTTT. Its protein product is CASSQNTEAFF.

In this sample, this clone turned up a few times. The chain employs TRBV28 and TRBJ1-2; 7 nucleotides match TRBD1. J lost 4 bases, V lost 10 bases, and 12 bases had no gene match. There are 14 residues in the CDR3. The germline gives CDR1 MDHEN, CDR2 SYDVKM. CDR3 sequence reads: CATPTGDSGYGYTF. The CDR3 DNA is TGTGCCACCCCCACAGGGGATTCAGGCTATGGCTACACCTTC.

This clone counts as medium-sized. The sample carries other DNA sequences with the same CDR3. V gene TRBV11-2 combines with J gene TRBJ1-4; unclear D gene. The CDR3 has 14 residues. Germline CDR1 reads SGHAT; CDR2 reads FQNNGV. Trimming stripped 5 bases from V and 0 bases from J, with 7 bases between. CDR3 sequence reads: CASSPPATNEKLFF. CDR3 nucleotide sequence: TGTGCCAGCAGCCCACCGGCAACTAATGAAAAACTGTTTTTT.

This clone came up once. The J gene is TRBJ2-3, the V gene TRBV9; 11 positions agree with TRBD2. Losses at the gene ends were 3 bases for V and 5 bases for J; bases not matched to a gene: 5. The germline V gene has CDR1 SGDLS and CDR2 YYNGEE. The CDR3 spans 15 residues. DNA of the CDR3: TGTGCCAGCAGCGACCCGGGACTAGCGGTAGATACGCAGTATTTT. Its translation: CASSDPGLAVDTQYF.

The chain joins TRBV19 to TRBJ2-1; 10 bases align to TRBD2. The CDR3 extends over 14 amino acids. V was pared by 3 bases and J by 8 bases, with 4 bases of the junction left unmatched. CDR1 and CDR2 from the germline V gene are LNHDA and SQIVND (reference sequence). The CDR3 DNA reads as TGTGCCAGTAGTATTACTAGCGGGAATTATGAGCAGTTCTTC. This gives the protein CASSITSGNYEQFF.

The chain recombines TRBV27 with TRBJ2-7, with 15 bases fitting TRBD2. The CDR3 length is 18 residues. Germline V gene sequence: CDR1 MNHEY, CDR2 SMNVEV (reference sequence). V was pared by 0 bases and J by 6 bases, with 9 bases of the junction left unmatched. The CDR3 loop reads CASSLSRGLAGGKGEQYF. The CDR3 DNA reads TGTGCCAGCAGTTTATCTAGGGGACTAGCGGGAGGTAAAGGCGAGCAGTACTTC.

The chain has TRBV5-1 and TRBJ2-7; 8 bases fit TRBD2. Germline trimming cut 4 bases from V and 2 bases from J; bases unmatched to any gene: 5. Germline CDR1 is SGHRS and CDR2 is YFSETQ. This CDR3 contains 14 residues. The CDR3 protein is CASSREGIPYEQYF. The DNA of the CDR3 is TGCGCCAGCAGCCGGGAGGGGATCCCCTACGAGCAGTACTTC.

V usage is TRBV7-2 and J usage is TRBJ2-1; 8 nucleotides match TRBD2. The CDR3 sequence is 16 residues long. The V gene end was trimmed by 5 bases and the J gene end by 8 bases; junction bases not matched to a gene: 14. Germline CDR1 reads SGHTA; CDR2 reads FQGNSA. This chain's CDR3 is CASSQNGAGAGYEQFF. In nucleotides, the CDR3 is TGTGCCAGCAGCCAAAACGGAGCGGGAGCGGGCTATGAGCAGTTCTTC.

This sequence joins TRBV9 and TRBJ1-2; D perhaps matches TRBD1 (6 bases). CDR3 size: 13 residues. CDR1 and CDR2 (germline): SGDLS, YYNGEE. The V gene lost 0 bases and the J gene lost 5 bases, with 8 bases spanning the gap. CDR3 in amino acids: CASSVDRAYGYTF. CDR3 DNA: TGTGCCAGCAGCGTAGACAGGGCATATGGCTACACCTTC.

This clone was counted a single time. The V and J genes are TRBV9 and TRBJ2-1; TRBD2 aligns across 8 bases. CDR1 and CDR2 (germline): SGDLS, YYNGEE. The CDR3 runs 16 residues. J gave up 0 bases and V 2 bases, and 4 bases lay outside the gene matches. The CDR3 sequence: CASSVIAGISYNEQFF. The CDR3, as DNA: TGTGCCAGCAGCGTTATAGCGGGGATCTCCTACAATGAGCAGTTCTTC.

The chain has TRBV29-1 and TRBJ1-5; D ambiguous. This CDR3 has 13 amino acids. Germline V gives CDR1 SQVTM, CDR2 ANQGSEA. The germline V and J ends were trimmed by 7 bases and 6 bases, with 16 bases remaining between them. CDR3 region: CSAVAGVSQPQHF. Here the CDR3 DNA reads TGCAGCGCAGTCGCAGGCGTGTCTCAGCCCCAGCATTTT. The full variable domain, with the rest looked up from reference TRBV29-1 and TRBJ1-5, is SAVISQKPSRDICQRGTSLTIQCQVDSQVTMMFWYRQQPGQSLTLIATANQGSEATYESGFVIDKFPISRPNLTFSTLTVSNMSPEDSSIYLCSAVAGVSQPQHFGDGTRLSIL.

This clone appeared once. The chain is built from TRBV5-1 and TRBJ2-1, with 10 bases that match TRBD2. The germline gives CDR1 SGHRS, CDR2 YFSETQ. The CDR3 totals 16 residues. The V and J ends lost 3 bases and 4 bases, in that order; junction bases with no gene match: 7. The CDR3 region is CASSSQREGAYNEQFF. CDR3 DNA: TGCGCCAGCAGCTCCCAGCGGGAGGGGGCATACAATGAGCAGTTCTTC.

The CDR3 protein is CSAPGQGVGEQFF. DNA of the CDR3: TGCAGCGCTCCGGGACAGGGGGTGGGCGAGCAGTTCTTC. The chain couples TRBV29-1 to TRBJ2-1, with 11 bases identical to TRBD1. J lost 10 bases, V lost 7 bases, and 9 bases had no gene match. This CDR3 spans 13 amino acids. Germline V gene sequence: CDR1 SQVTM, CDR2 ANQGSEA.

The chain is built from TRBV7-6 and TRBJ1-1, with D maybe TRBD1 (5 bases). The CDR3 covers 14 residues. Germline lookup yields CDR1 SGHVS and CDR2 FNYEAQ. V gave up 2 bases and J gave up 1 base, with 8 bases separating them. The CDR3 region is CASSLRGPNTEAFF. CDR3 nucleotide sequence: TGTGCCAGCAGCTTAAGGGGCCCGAACACTGAAGCTTTCTTT.

The J gene is TRBJ1-1, the V gene TRBV19, with 11 bases that match TRBD1. V lost 5 bases, J lost 0 bases, and 8 bases stayed unmatched. CDR3 size: 17 residues. Germline CDR1 and CDR2: LNHDA and SQIVND (reference sequence). The CDR3 sequence is CASSAGQGAFMNTEAFF. The CDR3 DNA reads as TGTGCCAGTAGTGCTGGACAGGGGGCTTTCATGAACACTGAAGCTTTCTTT.

The chain recombines TRBV24-1 with TRBJ2-6; perhaps TRBD1 as D (7 bases). Germline V gene sequence: CDR1 KGHDR, CDR2 SFDVKD. This CDR3 has 16 amino acids. V lost 10 bases and J 1 base, leaving 16 bases between the germline ends. The CDR3 reads CATSGGQGSGANVLTF. CDR3 coding DNA: TGTGCCACGTCAGGGGGGCAGGGATCTGGGGCCAACGTCCTGACTTTC.

This CDR3 reads CASSPGTGTDQPQHF. The CDR3 bases are TGTGCCAGTAGTCCCGGGACAGGGACGGATCAGCCCCAGCATTTT. V is TRBV19 and J is TRBJ1-5; 9 bases match TRBD1. V lost 5 bases, J lost 5 bases, and 7 bases stayed unmatched. This CDR3 comprises 15 residues. Germline assignment: CDR1 LNHDA and CDR2 SQIVND (reference sequence).

In this sample, this clone turned up once. V is TRBV19 and J is TRBJ1-4, with a possible D match to TRBD1 (6 bases). The length of the CDR3 is 15 residues. Trimming cost V 7 bases and J 5 bases, with 17 bases left between them. The V gene's germline CDR1 is LNHDA and CDR2 SQIVND (reference sequence). CDR3: CASTAGGRDNEKLFF. CDR3 coding DNA: TGTGCCAGTACCGCGGGGGGCCGCGACAATGAAAAACTGTTTTTT.

This chain uses TRBV11-3 with TRBJ1-1; D ambiguous. Trimming left V 1 base short and J 4 bases short, with 7 bases between. Germline values: CDR1 SGHNT, CDR2 YENEEA. CDR3 length: 13 residues. CDR3 sequence reads: CASSLVVATEAFF. DNA of the CDR3: TGTGCCAGCAGCTTAGTCGTGGCCACTGAAGCTTTCTTT.